Presented here are 6 T cell receptor beta chains from one specimen sequenced in a study of early T cells in non-severe SARS-CoV-2 infection. MiXCR, run by TCRdb on the 5' RACE reads, gives a single entry per CDR3 protein. The sample consists of some 49,000 distinct CDR3 sequences, approximately 7.6% of them appearing once. Specimen: whole blood. The receptors stem from an adult who was a healthcare worker with PCR-confirmed SARS-CoV-2 infection or an uninfected control (not recorded which).

A few counts support this clonotype. The genes are TRBV28 and TRBJ2-7; no definite D call. V was pared by 8 bases and J by 3 bases, with 8 bases between. The CDR3 is 11 amino acids. The germline CDR1 and CDR2 sequences are MDHEN and SYDVKM. The CDR3 loop reads CASPQGYEQYF. DNA for the CDR3: TGTGCCAGCCCTCAAGGCTACGAGCAGTACTTC.

This chain connects TRBV12-5 to TRBJ2-7, with a weak D call TRBD1 (6 bases). Trimming shortened V by 2 bases and J by 3 bases, and 14 bases separated the two germline ends. Per germline, CDR1 LGHNT and CDR2 FRNRAP. This CDR3 region has 15 residues. The CDR3 DNA reads as TGTGCTAGTGGTTTGACCAGGGGAGAAGGCTACGAGCAGTACTTC. Translated: CASGLTRGEGYEQYF.

On this clonotype: A read error may account for a junction end that differs from germline. This chain joins TRBV5-1 and TRBJ2-7; TRBD1 agrees at 10 bases. The CDR3 runs to 15 residues. Germline loops: CDR1 SGHRS, CDR2 YFSETQ. CDR3 coding DNA: TGCGTCAGCAGCTTGGCTGGGACAGGGGTTGAGGAGCAGTACTTC. Protein: CVSSLAGTGVEEQYF.

This clonotype was counted ten times or more. The chain links TRBV27 to TRBJ2-2, with D perhaps matching TRBD2 (6 bases). The V gene's germline CDR1 is MNHEY and CDR2 SMNVEV (reference sequence). The V end lost 2 bases, the J end lost 2 bases, and 9 bases lay between the germline ends. The CDR3 sequence is 15 residues long. The DNA of the CDR3 is TGTGCCAGCAGTTTAGTTAGCGGTAACACCGGGGAGCTGTTTTTT. Translated: CASSLVSGNTGELFF.

V and J are TRBV29-1 and TRBJ2-1; TRBD2 matches 12 bases. The V and J ends lost 8 bases and 8 bases, in that order; junction bases with no gene match: 10. Per the germline V gene, CDR1 is SQVTM and CDR2 is ANQGSEA. CDR3 size: 14 residues. CDR3 in DNA: TGCAGCCTCAGACTAGCGGGAGCGATAGATGAGCAGTTCTTC. This encodes CSLRLAGAIDEQFF.

The chain is built from TRBV5-1 and TRBJ1-5, with TRBD1 as a possible D gene (5 bases). In germline, CDR1 is SGHRS, CDR2 YFSETQ. Trimming removed 6 bases at V and 7 bases at J, with 8 bases between. The CDR3 totals 11 residues. The CDR3 DNA reads TGCGCCAGCACAGGGACCCAGCCCCAGCATTTT. It yields the protein CASTGTQPQHF.